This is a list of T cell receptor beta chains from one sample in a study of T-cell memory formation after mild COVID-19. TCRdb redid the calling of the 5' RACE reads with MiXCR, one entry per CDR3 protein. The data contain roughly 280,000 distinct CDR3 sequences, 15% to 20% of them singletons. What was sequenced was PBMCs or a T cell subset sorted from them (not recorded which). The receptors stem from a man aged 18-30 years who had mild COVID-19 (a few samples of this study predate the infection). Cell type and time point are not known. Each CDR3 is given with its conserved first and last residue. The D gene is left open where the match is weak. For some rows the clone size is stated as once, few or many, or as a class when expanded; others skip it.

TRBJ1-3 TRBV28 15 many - CASSLSSFSGNTIYF TGTGCCAGCAGTTTATCCTCGTTTTCGGGAAACACCATATATTTT
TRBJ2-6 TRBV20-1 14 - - CSALDSSGANVLTF TGCAGTGCTCTTGACAGCTCTGGGGCCAACGTCCTGACTTTC
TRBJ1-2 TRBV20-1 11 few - CRGSTDYGYTF TGCAGAGGGTCGACAGACTATGGCTACACCTTC
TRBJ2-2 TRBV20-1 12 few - CSAYTNTGELFF TGCAGTGCTTACACAAACACCGGGGAGCTGTTTTTT
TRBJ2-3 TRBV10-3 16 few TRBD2 CAIRTASGASTDTQYF TGTGCCATCAGGACCGCTAGCGGGGCTAGCACAGATACGCAGTATTTT
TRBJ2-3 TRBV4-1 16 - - CASSQEMGPSTDTQYF TGCGCCAGCAGCCAAGAGATGGGCCCTAGCACAGATACGCAGTATTTT
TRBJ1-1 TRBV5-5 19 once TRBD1 CASSPFFFGTGGAGTEAFF TGTGCCAGCAGCCCTTTTTTTTTTGGGACAGGGGGCGCAGGTACTGAAGCTTTCTTT
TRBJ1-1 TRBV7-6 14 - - CASSLDVGHTEAFF TGTGCCAGCAGCTTAGATGTGGGGCACACTGAAGCTTTCTTT
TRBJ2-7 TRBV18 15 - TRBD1 CASSPGQGQTYEQYF TGTGCCAGCTCACCAGGACAGGGCCAAACCTACGAGCAGTACTTC
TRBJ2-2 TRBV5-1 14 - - CASSSPSGSGELFF TGCGCCAGCAGCTCCCCGAGTGGATCCGGGGAGCTGTTTTTT
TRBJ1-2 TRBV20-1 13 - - CSARVRVNYGYTF TGCAGTGCTAGAGTCCGGGTTAACTATGGCTACACCTTC
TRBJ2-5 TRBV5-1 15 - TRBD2 CASSPTGTSRETQYF TGCGCCAGCAGCCCCACCGGGACTAGTCGAGAGACCCAGTACTTC
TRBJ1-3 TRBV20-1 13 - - CSAHIKGGNTIYF TGCAGTGCCCATATTAAGGGAGGAAACACCATATATTTT
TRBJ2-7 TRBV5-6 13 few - CASSLALRGEQYF TGTGCCAGCAGCTTGGCTCTAAGAGGCGAGCAGTACTTC
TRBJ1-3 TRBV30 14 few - CAWSRGNSGNTIYF TGTGCCTGGAGTCGGGGGAACTCTGGAAACACCATATATTTT
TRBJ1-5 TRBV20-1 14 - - CSAMSRGVEQPQHF TGCAGTGCCATGAGCAGGGGCGTAGAGCAGCCCCAGCATTTT
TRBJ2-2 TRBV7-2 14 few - CASSFRTVTGELFF TGTGCCAGCAGCTTCCGGACAGTAACCGGGGAGCTGTTTTTT
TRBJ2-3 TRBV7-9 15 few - CASSSQGTSTDTQYF TGTGCCAGCAGTTCGCAGGGGACCAGCACAGATACGCAGTATTTT
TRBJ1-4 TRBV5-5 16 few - CASSWDGTEYNEKLFF TGTGCCAGCAGCTGGGACGGGACGGAATATAATGAAAAACTGTTTTTT
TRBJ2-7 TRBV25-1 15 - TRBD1 CASSLPGQGVGEQYF TGTGCCAGCAGTCTACCGGGACAGGGGGTGGGCGAGCAGTACTTC
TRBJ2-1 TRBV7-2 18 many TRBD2 CASSLARASGGAGNEQFF TGTGCCAGCAGCTTAGCGCGAGCTAGCGGGGGGGCGGGCAATGAGCAGTTCTTC
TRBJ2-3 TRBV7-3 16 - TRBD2 CASSLMAGGPLDTQYF TGTGCCAGCAGCTTGATGGCGGGGGGGCCGTTAGATACGCAGTATTTT
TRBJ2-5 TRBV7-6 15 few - CASSLEQSWRETQYF TGTGCCAGCAGCTTAGAACAGTCCTGGAGGGAGACCCAGTACTTC
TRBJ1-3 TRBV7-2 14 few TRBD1 CASSFPTTGDTIYF TGTGCCAGCAGCTTTCCCACCACAGGGGACACCATATATTTT
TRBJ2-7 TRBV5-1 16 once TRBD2 CASSFARAGGTYEQYF TGCGCCAGCAGCTTTGCCAGGGCGGGGGGCACCTACGAGCAGTACTTC
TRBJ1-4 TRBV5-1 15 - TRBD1 CASSLATGSNEKLFF TGCGCCAGCAGCTTGGCGACAGGGTCTAATGAAAAACTGTTTTTT
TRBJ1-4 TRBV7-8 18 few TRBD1 CASSPSGTGGVLNEKLFF TGTGCCAGCAGCCCCTCGGGGACAGGGGGCGTCTTAAATGAAAAACTGTTTTTT
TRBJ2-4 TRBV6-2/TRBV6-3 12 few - CASRGAKNIQYF TGTGCCAGCAGGGGAGCCAAAAACATTCAGTACTTC
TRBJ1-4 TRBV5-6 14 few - CASGTGKGYEKLFF TGTGCCAGCGGAACCGGGAAGGGATATGAAAAACTGTTTTTT
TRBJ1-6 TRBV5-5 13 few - CASNLAPRSPLHF TGTGCCAGCAACTTGGCGCCGCGATCACCCCTCCACTTT
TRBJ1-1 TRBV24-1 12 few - CATREGAGEAFF TGTGCCACCAGGGAGGGAGCCGGTGAAGCTTTCTTT
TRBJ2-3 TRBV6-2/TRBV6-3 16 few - CASSAPGRASTDTQYF TGTGCCAGCAGCGCACCGGGCAGGGCCTCCACAGATACGCAGTATTTT
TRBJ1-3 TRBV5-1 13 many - CASSEGQGNTIYF TGCGCCAGCAGCGAGGGTCAAGGAAACACCATATATTTT
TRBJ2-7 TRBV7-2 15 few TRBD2 CATGGDRFSSYEQYF TGTGCCACTGGGGGGGACCGCTTCAGCTCCTACGAGCAGTACTTC
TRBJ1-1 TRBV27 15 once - CTSSFPVQRVTEAFF TGCACCAGCAGTTTCCCGGTCCAGAGGGTTACTGAAGCTTTCTTT
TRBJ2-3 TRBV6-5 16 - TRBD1 CASTHRAGTGVDTQYF TGTGCCAGCACCCACAGGGCCGGGACAGGGGTAGATACGCAGTATTTT
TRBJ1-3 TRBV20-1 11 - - CSARGTHTIYF TGCAGTGCTAGGGGAACGCACACCATATATTTT
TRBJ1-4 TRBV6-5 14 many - CASRSRAEDEKLFF TGTGCCAGCAGGTCAAGGGCTGAGGATGAAAAACTGTTTTTT
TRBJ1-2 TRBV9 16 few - CASTEGPDPLNYGYTF TGTGCCAGCACCGAAGGACCCGACCCCCTTAACTATGGCTACACCTTC
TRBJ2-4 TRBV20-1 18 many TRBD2 CSARIPGLGLGGKNIQYF TGCAGTGCTAGGATTCCGGGACTAGGGCTGGGTGGCAAAAACATTCAGTACTTC
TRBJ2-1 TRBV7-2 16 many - CASSLLGRVSYNEQFF TGTGCCAGCAGCTTATTGGGCAGGGTGAGCTACAATGAGCAGTTCTTC
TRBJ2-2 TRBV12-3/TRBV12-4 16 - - CASSLLRKPNTGELFF TGTGCCAGCAGTTTACTACGTAAGCCGAACACCGGGGAGCTGTTTTTT
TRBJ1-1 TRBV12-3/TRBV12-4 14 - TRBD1 CASRFTTGATEAFF TGTGCCAGCAGGTTCACAACAGGGGCCACTGAAGCTTTCTTT
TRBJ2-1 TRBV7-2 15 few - CASSPSSGYHNEQFF TGTGCCAGCAGCCCCTCGAGCGGCTACCACAATGAGCAGTTCTTC
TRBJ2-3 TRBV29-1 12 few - CSVDGRADTQYF TGCAGCGTTGATGGAAGGGCAGATACGCAGTATTTT